This record concerns one TCR beta chain sequence. This sample is drawn from a study of blood T cells in healthy people across ages. The sample, approximately 10 milliliters of peripheral blood, was drawn from each donor. Whenever a sample was processed, at least 7 million PBMCs were isolated. Using a J-beta primer mix together with a sample-barcoded 5' primer, a second PCR was run for roughly 7 to 12 cycles. Every sample produced at least 2.5 million CDR3-containing paired-end reads. In TCRdb, the 5' RACE reads were re-called with MiXCR into one record per CDR3 protein. The sample gives approximately 1,700,000 distinct CDR3 sequences, roughly 43% of which show up once; more than 20% is in the top ten. This CDR3 is 11 amino acids long. Trimming shortened V by 6 bases and J by 4 bases, and 9 bases separated the two germline ends. Germline V gene sequence: CDR1 DFQATT, CDR2 SNEGSKA (reference sequence).

This sequence originates from a human donor in good health. The sequenced material came from blood. The chain recombines TRBV20-1 with TRBJ2-5, with TRBD2 as a possible D gene (6 bases). CDR3 nucleotides: TGCAGTGCCGGACTACGAGAGACCCAGTACTTC. It codes for CSAGLRETQYF.